Following are 14 T cell receptor beta chains from one sample sequenced in a study of graft-versus-host responses after intestinal transplantation. Assay used: immunoSEQ multiplex PCR; TCRdb lists only in-frame clones, some missing. The profile covers tens of thousands of clones, with roughly 91% appearing a single time and more than 2% taken by the ten largest. Their recognized antigens are unknown. Sequences were derived from unstimulated CD4+ T cells sorted from spleen or lymph node cells, sampled before transplant. These receptors were obtained from a human donor who was the organ donor for an intestinal transplant.

The V gene is TRBV28, the J gene TRBJ2-7, with D possibly called TRBD1 or TRBD2 (5 bases each). Germline-derived CDR1 and CDR2 are MDHEN and SYDVKM. CDR3 length equals 13 residues. Trimming left V 7 bases short and J 6 bases short, with 16 bases between. Written as DNA, the CDR3 is TGTGCCAGCACCCCGCCCGGGACGACCGAGCAGTACTTC. The encoded protein is CASTPPGTTEQYF.

V usage is TRBV7-2 and J usage is TRBJ2-5; tentatively, D is TRBD2 (5 bases). The V and J ends lost 3 bases and 2 bases respectively, with 7 bases between them. Germline CDR1 and CDR2: SGHTA and FQGNSA. This CDR3 is built from 13 residues. DNA of the CDR3: TGTGCCAGCAGCTTTGACTATCAAGAGACCCAGTACTTC. The encoded protein is CASSFDYQETQYF.

The rearrangement uses TRBV4-1 and TRBJ2-2, with 10 bases fitting TRBD2. Germline V gene sequence: CDR1 MGHRA, CDR2 YSYEKL. This CDR3 has 17 amino acids. V dropped 1 base and J dropped 2; count of bases not matched to a gene: 4. The CDR3 sequence is CASSQALAGVNTGELFF. CDR3 bases: TGCGCCAGCAGCCAAGCTCTAGCGGGAGTTAACACCGGGGAGCTGTTTTTT.

The chain carries TRBV7-2 and TRBJ2-2, with TRBD2 as a possible D gene (6 bases). The ends were cut back, 8 bases at V and 5 bases at J, with 9 bases in the middle. Germline CDR1 and CDR2: SGHTA and FQGNSA. The CDR3 spans 12 residues. The CDR3 loop is CASCRETGELFF. The CDR3 bases are TGTGCCAGCTGCCGGGAGACCGGGGAGCTGTTTTTT.

This chain links TRBV28 with TRBJ1-6; 9 bases are shared with TRBD1. The CDR3 is made up of 17 amino acids. V shed 8 bases and J 0 bases; nucleotides not matched to a gene: 8. CDR1 and CDR2 (germline): MDHEN, SYDVKM. The CDR3 loop is CASVTGTGYSYNSPLHF. In nucleotides, the CDR3 is TGTGCCAGCGTGACCGGGACAGGGTACTCCTATAATTCACCCCTCCACTTT.

The genes are TRBV5-5 and TRBJ2-1; possibly TRBD2 for D (5 bases). CDR1 and CDR2 (germline): SGHKS, YYEKEE (reference sequence). The ends were cut back, 1 base at V and 2 bases at J, with 10 bases in the middle. The CDR3 extends over 15 amino acids. CDR3 region: CASSLLGSAYNEQFF. In DNA form, the CDR3 reads TGTGCCAGCAGCTTGCTGGGGAGTGCCTACAATGAGCAGTTCTTC.

The count of this clone is one. The rearrangement links TRBV29-1 to TRBJ2-3; the match to TRBD2 covers 12 bases. CDR1 and CDR2 (germline): SQVTM, ANQGSEA. The V segment lost 7 bases and the J segment 0 bases; nucleotides outside the gene matches: 5. The length of the CDR3 is 15 residues. DNA of the CDR3: TGCAGCGGCGGGACTAGCGGGCCCAGCACAGATACGCAGTATTTT. It translates to CSGGTSGPSTDTQYF.

The gene calls are TRBV4-2 and TRBJ2-7; weak D call: TRBD1 (5 bases). V was clipped by 0 bases and J by 3 bases, with 12 bases between them. The CDR3 sequence is 15 residues long. Germline V gene lookup returns CDR1 LGHNA and CDR2 YNFKEQ. The chain's CDR3 is CASSQEPRADYEQYF. The CDR3 DNA sequence: TGTGCCAGCAGCCAAGAACCCAGGGCTGACTACGAGCAGTACTTC.

With respect to this clone: An end of the junction does not agree with germline; a read error may underlie this. J is TRBJ1-5 and V is TRBV19; no clear D. Germline V gene lookup returns CDR1 LNHDA and CDR2 SQIVND (reference sequence). CDR3 length equals 14 residues. Written as DNA, the CDR3 is TGTGCCAATAGTATATGGCAGGGCAATCAGCCCCAGCATTTT. Its protein product is CANSIWQGNQPQHF.

The CDR3 coding sequence is TGTGCCAGCAGTTCGCGTTTTTACTATGAGCAGTTCTTC. Amino acids: CASSSRFYYEQFF. The chain couples TRBV28 to TRBJ2-1, with D uncertain. The germline V gene has CDR1 MDHEN and CDR2 SYDVKM. Trimming took off 4 bases at V and 8 bases at J, with 12 bases between the two ends. CDR3 length equals 13 residues.

V usage is TRBV10-3 and J usage is TRBJ1-2; D gene ambiguous. This CDR3 is built from 11 residues. Trimming stripped 2 bases from V and 6 bases from J, with 4 bases between. Germline CDR1 is ENHRY and CDR2 is SYGVKD. Here the CDR3 reads CAISEVDGYTF. CDR3 nucleotide sequence: TGTGCCATCAGTGAGGTTGATGGCTACACCTTC.

This clone has a single count. The CDR3 DNA is TGTGCCAGCAGCTCCGGAGGACGGGGCACAGATACGCAGTATTTT. It translates to CASSSGGRGTDTQYF. The rearrangement uses TRBV11-1 and TRBJ2-3; the D gene is possibly TRBD2 (5 bases). The germline V and J ends were trimmed by 4 bases and 1 base, with 12 bases remaining between them. The CDR3 runs 15 residues. The germline V gene encodes CDR1 SGHAT and CDR2 FQDESV (reference sequence).

The chain has TRBV5-1 and TRBJ2-5; TRBD1 matches at 7 bases. V was clipped by 0 bases and J by 5 bases; unmatched bases: 4. Per the germline V gene, CDR1 is SGHRS and CDR2 is YFSETQ. This CDR3 has 14 amino acids. CDR3 nucleotides: TGCGCCAGCAGCTTGGCACAGGGGAAGGAGACCCAGTACTTC. It specifies CASSLAQGKETQYF.

The chain carries TRBV5-8 and TRBJ2-6; 8 nucleotides align to TRBD2. The trim removed 6 bases at V and 2 bases at J, leaving 4 bases unmatched. CDR3 length: 15 amino acids. Per the germline V gene, CDR1 is SGHTS and CDR2 is YDEGEE. The CDR3 loop is CASTPGGPGANVLTF. CDR3 sequence (DNA): TGTGCCAGCACACCGGGAGGGCCTGGGGCCAACGTCCTGACTTTC. The entire variable domain, with the rest obtained from reference TRBV5-8 and TRBJ2-6, is as follows: EAGVTQSPTHLIKTRGQQATLRCSPISGHTSVYWYQQALGLGLQFLLWYDEGEERNRGNFPPRFSGRQFPNYSSELNVNALELEDSALYLCASTPGGPGANVLTFGAGSRLTVL.